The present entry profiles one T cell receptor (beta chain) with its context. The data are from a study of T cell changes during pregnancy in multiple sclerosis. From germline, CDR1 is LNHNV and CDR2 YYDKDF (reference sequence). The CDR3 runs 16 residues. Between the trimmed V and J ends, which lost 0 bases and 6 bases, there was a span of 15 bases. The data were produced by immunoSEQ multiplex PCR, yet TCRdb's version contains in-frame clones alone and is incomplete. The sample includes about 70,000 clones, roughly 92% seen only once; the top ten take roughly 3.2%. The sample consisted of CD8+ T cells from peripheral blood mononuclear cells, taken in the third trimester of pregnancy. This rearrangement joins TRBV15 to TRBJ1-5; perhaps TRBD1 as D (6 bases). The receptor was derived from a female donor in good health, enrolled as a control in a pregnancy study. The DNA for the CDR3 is TGTGCCACCAGCAGAGAGTGGGGGGGGCACGGTCAGCCCCAGCATTTT. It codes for CATSREWGGHGQPQHF.